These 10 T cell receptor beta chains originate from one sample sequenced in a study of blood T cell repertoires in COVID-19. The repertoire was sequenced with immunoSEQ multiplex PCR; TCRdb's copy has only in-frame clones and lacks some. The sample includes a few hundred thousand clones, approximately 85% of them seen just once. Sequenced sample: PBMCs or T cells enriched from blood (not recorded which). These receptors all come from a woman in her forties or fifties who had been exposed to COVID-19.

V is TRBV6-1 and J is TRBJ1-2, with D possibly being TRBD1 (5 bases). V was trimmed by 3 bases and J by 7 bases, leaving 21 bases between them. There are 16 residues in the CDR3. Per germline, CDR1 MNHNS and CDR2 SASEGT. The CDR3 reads CASSDRASGGPTGYTF. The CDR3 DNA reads TGTGCCAGCAGTGACCGAGCCTCGGGGGGACCCACTGGCTACACCTTC.

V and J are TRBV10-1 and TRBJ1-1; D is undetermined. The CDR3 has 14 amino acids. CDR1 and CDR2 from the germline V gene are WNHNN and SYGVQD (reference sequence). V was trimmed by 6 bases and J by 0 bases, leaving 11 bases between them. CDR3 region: CASSRGRMNTEAFF. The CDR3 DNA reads TGCGCCAGCAGCCGGGGTCGCATGAACACTGAAGCTTTCTTT.

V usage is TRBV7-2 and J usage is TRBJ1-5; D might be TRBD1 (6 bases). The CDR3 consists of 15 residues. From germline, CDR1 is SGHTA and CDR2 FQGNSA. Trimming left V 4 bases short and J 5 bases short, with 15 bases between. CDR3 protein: CASSSGGGIYQPQHF. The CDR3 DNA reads TGTGCCAGCAGCTCCGGCGGGGGCATCTATCAGCCCCAGCATTTT.

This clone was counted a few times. CDR3 nucleotides: TGCGCCAGCAGCCAAGTCGAGGGCAGCTACGTTAACTATGGCTACACCTTC. Translating gives CASSQVEGSYVNYGYTF. The chain links TRBV4-3 to TRBJ1-2; D remains ambiguous. V was trimmed by 1 base and J by 1 base, leaving 16 bases between them. The CDR3 has 17 amino acids. Germline assignment: CDR1 LGHNA and CDR2 YSLEER.

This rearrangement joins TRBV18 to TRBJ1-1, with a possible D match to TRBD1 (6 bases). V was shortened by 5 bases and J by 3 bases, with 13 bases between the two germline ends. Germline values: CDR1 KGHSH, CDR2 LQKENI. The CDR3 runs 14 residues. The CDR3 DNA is TGTGCCAGCTCATCCTCGTCAGGGGACACTGAAGCTTTCTTT. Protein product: CASSSSSGDTEAFF.

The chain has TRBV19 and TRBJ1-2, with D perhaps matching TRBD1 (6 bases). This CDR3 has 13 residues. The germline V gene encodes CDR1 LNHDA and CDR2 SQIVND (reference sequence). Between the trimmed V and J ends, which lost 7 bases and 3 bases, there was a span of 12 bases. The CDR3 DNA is TGTGCCAGTAAGAACAGGGTTGACTATGGCTACACCTTC. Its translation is CASKNRVDYGYTF.

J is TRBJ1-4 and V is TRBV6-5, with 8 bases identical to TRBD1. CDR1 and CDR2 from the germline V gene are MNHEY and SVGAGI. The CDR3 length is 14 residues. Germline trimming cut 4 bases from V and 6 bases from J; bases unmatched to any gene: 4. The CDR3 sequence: CASSSMTGDEKLFF. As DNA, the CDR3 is TGTGCCAGCAGTTCCATGACAGGGGATGAAAAACTGTTTTTT.

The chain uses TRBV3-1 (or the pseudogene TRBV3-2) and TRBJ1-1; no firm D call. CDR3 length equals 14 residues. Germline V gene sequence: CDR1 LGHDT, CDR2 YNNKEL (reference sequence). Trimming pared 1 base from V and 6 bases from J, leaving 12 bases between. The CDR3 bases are TGTGCCAGCAGCCAAGGAGTAGGCAGCGCTGAAGCTTTCTTT. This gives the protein CASSQGVGSAEAFF.

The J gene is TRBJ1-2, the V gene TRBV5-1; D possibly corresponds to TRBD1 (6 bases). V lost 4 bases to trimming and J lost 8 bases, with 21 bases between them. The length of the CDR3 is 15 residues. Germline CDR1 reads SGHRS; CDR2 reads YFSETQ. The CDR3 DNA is TGCGCCAGCAGCAGTGGTGACGACAGGTTAAGAGGCTACACCTTC. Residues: CASSSGDDRLRGYTF.

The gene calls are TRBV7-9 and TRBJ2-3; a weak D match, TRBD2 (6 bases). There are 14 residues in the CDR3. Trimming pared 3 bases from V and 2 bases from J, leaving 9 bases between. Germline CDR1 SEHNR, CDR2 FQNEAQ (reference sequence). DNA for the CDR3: TGTGCCAGCAGCTTGGGCGGGATCACAGATACGCAGTATTTT. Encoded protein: CASSLGGITDTQYF.